These 12 T cell receptor beta chains came from one sample sequenced in a study of EBV T-cell therapy then PD-1 blockade in nasopharyngeal carcinoma. Antigens of these TCRs are unknown. Treatment: AdE1-LMPpoly-expanded autologous EBV-specific T-cell therapy followed by anti-PD-1 nivolumab. This table comes from immunoSEQ multiplex PCR, and its TCRdb copy is limited to in-frame clones, with some not included. Of some 17,000 clones listed, over 70% are singletons. This specimen consisted of CD8+ T cells from blood, obtained at day 0 from a patient whose treatment included autologous EBV-specific T cells and nivolumab. Every receptor here comes from a middle-aged man with nasopharyngeal carcinoma.

J is TRBJ1-1 and V is TRBV28; no clear D. CDR1 and CDR2 from the germline V gene are MDHEN and SYDVKM. This CDR3 comprises 17 residues. Trimming shortened V by 7 bases and J by 6 bases, and 27 bases separated the two germline ends. In DNA, the CDR3 is TGTGCCAGCACCCCCCTGAGGTATAGACGAGGTAGTGCTGAAGCTTTCTTT. Translated, it gives CASTPLRYRRGSAEAFF.

The rearrangement links TRBV4-3 to TRBJ2-7, with D uncertain. The germline CDR1 and CDR2 sequences are LGHNA and YSLEER. This CDR3 is 14 amino acids long. Deletions cut 2 bases from V and 1 base from J, with 9 bases between. The CDR3 DNA is TGCGCCAGCAGCCAACTAAGTCAGTCCTACGAGCAGTACTTC. Translating gives CASSQLSQSYEQYF.

This clone has only one observation. This sequence joins TRBV3-1 (or the pseudogene TRBV3-2) and TRBJ2-5; 7 positions match TRBD1. Trimming took 4 bases from V and 5 from J; bases not matched to a gene: 10. This CDR3 is built from 15 residues. From germline, CDR1 is LGHDT and CDR2 YNNKEL (reference sequence). The CDR3 sequence is CASSLPTGMEETQYF. DNA for the CDR3: TGTGCCAGCAGCCTGCCGACAGGGATGGAGGAGACCCAGTACTTC.

As DNA, the CDR3 is TGTGCCAGCAGTTTCGGCACAGGCACTGAAGCTTTCTTT. Translation: CASSFGTGTEAFF. The rearrangement joins TRBV27 to TRBJ1-1; D possibly corresponds to TRBD1 (5 bases). Per germline, CDR1 MNHEY and CDR2 SMNVEV (reference sequence). With 3 bases removed from V and 4 bases from J, the gap between germline ends came to 9 bases. The CDR3 covers 13 residues.

The CDR3 is CASSQDRGGGSDTQYF. CDR3 in DNA: TGTGCCAGCAGCCAAGATCGCGGGGGAGGGTCAGATACGCAGTATTTT. The chain combines TRBV4-2 with TRBJ2-3; 7 bases fit TRBD2. Per germline, CDR1 LGHNA and CDR2 YNFKEQ. The CDR3 extends over 16 amino acids. Germline trimming cut 0 bases from V and 4 bases from J; bases unmatched to any gene: 7.

The rearrangement uses TRBV6-4 and TRBJ2-2; 7 bases agree with TRBD2. V lost 2 bases and J lost 3; bases outside the gene matches: 0. The CDR3 is 14 residues long. Germline CDR1 MRHNA, CDR2 SNTAGT. The CDR3 reads CASSDGGDTGELFF. CDR3 nucleotides: TGTGCCAGCAGTGACGGGGGGGACACCGGGGAGCTGTTTTTT.

This chain connects TRBV7-9 to TRBJ1-2; D possibly corresponds to TRBD1 (6 bases). Between the trimmed V and J ends, which lost 5 bases and 7 bases, there was a span of 17 bases. Germline V gene lookup returns CDR1 SEHNR and CDR2 FQNEAQ (reference sequence). The CDR3 consists of 14 residues. The CDR3 DNA reads as TGTGCCAGCAGCCCCTCCGACAGGAGAGGTGGCTACACCTTC. This encodes CASSPSDRRGGYTF.

This chain joins TRBV6-5 and TRBJ2-1, with D unclear. V lost 5 bases and J lost 6, with 11 bases in between. This CDR3 comprises 13 residues. In germline, CDR1 is MNHEY, CDR2 SVGAGI. The DNA of the CDR3 is TGTGCCAGCAGTAGGACGGAAGCCAATGAGCAGTTCTTC. Residues: CASSRTEANEQFF.

The chain uses TRBV27 and TRBJ1-1, with TRBD1 identical over 7 bases. Trimming took 5 bases from V and 1 from J; bases not matched to a gene: 4. The germline CDR1 and CDR2 sequences are MNHEY and SMNVEV (reference sequence). The CDR3 sequence is 14 residues long. CDR3 sequence (DNA): TGTGCCAGCAGTCAACAGGGGCCGAACACTGAAGCTTTCTTT. It yields the protein CASSQQGPNTEAFF.

The chain uses TRBV19 and TRBJ1-5, with 10 bases matching TRBD1. Per germline, CDR1 LNHDA and CDR2 SQIVND (reference sequence). V gave up 3 bases and J gave up 7 bases; unmatched junction bases: 6. The CDR3 loop spans 15 amino acids. This chain's CDR3 is CASSMRTGGDQPQHF. The DNA of the CDR3 is TGTGCCAGTAGTATGAGGACAGGGGGGGACCAGCCCCAGCATTTT.

The rearrangement uses TRBV27 and TRBJ2-3, with TRBD2 matching 13 bases. Germline trimming cut 6 bases from V and 7 bases from J; bases unmatched to any gene: 4. CDR3 length: 14 amino acids. Per the germline V gene, CDR1 is MNHEY and CDR2 is SMNVEV (reference sequence). This CDR3 is CASSPGLAGHTQYF. The DNA of the CDR3 is TGTGCCAGCAGCCCGGGACTAGCGGGGCATACGCAGTATTTT.

The chain links TRBV7-9 to TRBJ2-7; 7 nucleotides agree with TRBD2. There are 16 residues in the CDR3. Germline CDR1 SEHNR, CDR2 FQNEAQ (reference sequence). Trimming took 3 bases from V and 7 from J; bases not matched to a gene: 15. This CDR3 reads CASSFFSGGTPGEQYF. CDR3 bases: TGTGCCAGCAGCTTCTTTTCGGGGGGTACTCCTGGGGAGCAGTACTTC.